These 27 T cell receptor beta chains share one sample of origin, sequenced in a study of regulatory T cells in long-lasting Graves disease. Regarding time point: persistent/refractory GD, antithyroid drugs over 5 years with positive TRAb. The TCR library was prepared using RNA isolated from PBMCs. Library construction for TCR beta used iRepertoire HTBI primers and Arm-PCR of CDR3 regions. TCRdb itself ran the multiplex PCR reads through MiXCR, one entry per CDR3 protein. Here the sample spans around 400,000 distinct CDR3 sequences, about 23% being singletons. The sample in question was peripheral blood mononuclear cells (PBMCs), obtained when the disease was refractory, from a patient treated with antithyroid drugs. The receptors shown here come from a woman in her forties with Graves disease.

This clonotype was counted at least ten times. V is TRBV15 and J is TRBJ1-1; D is unresolved. The CDR3 length is 18 residues. The V gene lost 0 bases and the J gene lost 0 bases, with 17 bases spanning the gap. CDR1 is LNHNV and CDR2 is YYDKDF in the germline V gene (reference sequence). The CDR3 sequence: CATSRDERPFIMNTEAFF. For the CDR3, the DNA is TGTGCCACCAGCAGAGATGAGCGGCCTTTTATAATGAACACTGAAGCTTTCTTT. Together with reference TRBV15 and TRBJ1-1, the CDR3 gives the full variable domain: DAMVIQNPRYQVTQFGKPVTLSCSQTLNHNVMYWYQQKSSQAPKLLFHYYDKDFNNEADTPDNFQSRRPNTSFCFLDIRSPGLGDTAMYLCATSRDERPFIMNTEAFFGQGTRLTVV.

This clonotype was observed a few times. The gene calls are TRBV10-3 and TRBJ1-1, with D unclear. The CDR3 loop spans 13 amino acids. CDR1 and CDR2 from the germline V gene are ENHRY and SYGVKD. V was cut by 4 bases and J by 3 bases, with 9 bases left in between. The CDR3 protein is CAISVSEYTEAFF. As DNA, the CDR3 is TGTGCCATCAGTGTCTCGGAGTACACTGAAGCTTTCTTT.

This clonotype was detected a few times. CDR3 in DNA: TGTGCCAGCAGTTTAGGGCAGCTACGACGAGAGACCCAGTACTTC. Its protein is CASSLGQLRRETQYF. The chain employs TRBV12-3 or TRBV12-4 and TRBJ2-5; D gene uncertain. Trimming removed 1 base at V and 4 bases at J, with 13 bases between. This CDR3 is 15 amino acids long.

This clonotype was seen at least ten times. The rearrangement uses TRBV7-9 and TRBJ2-5, with D unclear. V was clipped by 1 base and J by 4 bases, with 13 bases between them. The CDR3 consists of 15 residues. In germline, CDR1 is SEHNR, CDR2 FQNEAQ (reference sequence). In DNA, the CDR3 is TGTGCCAGCAGCTTAGGGCTAGGTTTTGGAGAGACCCAGTACTTC. The encoded protein is CASSLGLGFGETQYF.

The V and J genes are TRBV5-1 and TRBJ2-7; no clear D gene. CDR1 SGHRS and CDR2 YFSETQ come from the germline V gene. The CDR3 runs to 16 residues. Trimming cost V 1 base and J 6 bases, with 20 bases left between them. The CDR3 protein is CASSLLVGSPGGEQYF. The CDR3 DNA is TGCGCCAGCAGCTTGCTCGTCGGTTCACCAGGCGGCGAGCAGTACTTC.

This clonotype was found many times. The DNA for the CDR3 is TGTGCCACCGGGACAGGGGGACTCTACGAGCAGTACTTC. Its translation: CATGTGGLYEQYF. V usage is TRBV28 and J usage is TRBJ2-7; 11 bases match TRBD1. The junction had 5 bases not matched to a gene; V was cut back by 10 bases and J by 3 bases. CDR3 length: 13 amino acids. Looked up from germline, CDR1 is MDHEN and CDR2 is SYDVKM.

The chain combines TRBV7-9 with TRBJ1-1, with D unresolved. Germline V gives CDR1 SEHNR, CDR2 FQNEAQ (reference sequence). The V gene lost 4 bases and the J gene lost 5 bases, with 14 bases spanning the gap. The CDR3 covers 14 residues. CDR3 in DNA: TGTGCCAGCAGCTCCGGACCCGTGGGGACTGAAGCTTTCTTT. Amino acid sequence: CASSSGPVGTEAFF.

This clonotype was recorded many times. J is TRBJ1-2 and V is TRBV28; 9 bases match TRBD1. From germline, CDR1 is MDHEN and CDR2 SYDVKM. This CDR3 has 18 residues. J lost 5 bases, V lost 3 bases, and 16 bases had no gene match. CDR3 sequence: CASSFVGDRVNLRYGYTF. CDR3 coding DNA: TGTGCCAGCAGTTTTGTAGGGGACAGGGTGAATTTAAGATATGGCTACACCTTC.

This clonotype has a handful of counts. The chain combines TRBV11-2 with TRBJ1-6; no reliable D call. The CDR3 contains 15 residues. The germline V and J ends were trimmed by 1 base and 6 bases, with 10 bases remaining between them. Germline CDR1 reads SGHAT; CDR2 reads FQNNGV. The CDR3 coding sequence is TGTGCCAGCAGCTTAGTGTGGTCCATTAATTCACCCCTCCACTTT. Its translation: CASSLVWSINSPLHF.

In its sample, this clonotype was seen many times. J is TRBJ2-2 and V is TRBV12-3 or TRBV12-4; 9 bases are a match to TRBD2. The CDR3 length is 15 residues. V was pared by 3 bases and J by 4 bases, with 3 bases of the junction left unmatched. CDR3 coding DNA: TGTGCCAGCAGTTTGGGCGGGAGGGGCACCGGGGAGCTGTTTTTT. This encodes CASSLGGRGTGELFF.

This clonotype turned up a few times. The CDR3 bases are TGTGCCAGTACTAGCGGGGGACAGGACCCGGTAGGAGCTTTCTTT. Amino acid sequence: CASTSGGQDPVGAFF. The chain employs TRBV19 and TRBJ1-1; 8 bases are a match to TRBD1. J lost 10 bases, V lost 7 bases, and 17 bases had no gene match. This CDR3 region has 15 residues. Looked up from germline, CDR1 is LNHDA and CDR2 is SQIVND (reference sequence).

This clonotype appeared a few times. J is TRBJ1-2 and V is TRBV7-2, with D unclear. V lost 1 base, J lost 3 bases, and 6 bases lay in between. From germline, CDR1 is SGHTA and CDR2 FQGNSA. CDR3 size: 13 residues. For the CDR3, the DNA is TGTGCCAGCAGCTTAGGCCGGTACTATGGCTACACCTTC. It yields the protein CASSLGRYYGYTF.

This clonotype was recorded a few times. The CDR3 is CASSQAAGDPTETQYF. In DNA, the CDR3 is TGTGCCAGCAGCCAAGCAGCGGGAGACCCTACGGAGACCCAGTACTTC. This chain joins TRBV11-3 and TRBJ2-5, with 8 bases aligning to TRBD2. The CDR3 runs to 16 residues. Germline assignment: CDR1 SGHNT and CDR2 YENEEA. The V and J ends lost 5 bases and 5 bases, in that order; junction bases with no gene match: 13.

This clonotype has a handful of counts. The chain has TRBV20-1 and TRBJ2-5; 7 positions match TRBD1. The CDR3 loop spans 13 amino acids. The junction had 2 bases not matched to a gene; V was cut back by 2 bases and J by 2 bases. Per germline, CDR1 DFQATT and CDR2 SNEGSKA (reference sequence). Here the CDR3 DNA reads TGCAGTGCTAGATGGACAGGTCAAGAGACCCAGTACTTC. Translated: CSARWTGQETQYF.

This clonotype showed up many times. The chain employs TRBV28 and TRBJ1-5, with unresolved D. Germline V lookup: CDR1 MDHEN, CDR2 SYDVKM. The ends were cut back, 4 bases at V and 5 bases at J, with 21 bases in the middle. CDR3 length: 17 amino acids. CDR3 in amino acids: CASSSIQLSYLDQPQHF. CDR3 DNA: TGTGCCAGCAGTTCAATACAGTTATCCTACCTAGATCAGCCCCAGCATTTT.

This clonotype has more than one count but fewer than ten. The gene calls are TRBV11-2 and TRBJ2-3, with D possibly being TRBD2 (5 bases). Germline assignment: CDR1 SGHAT and CDR2 FQNNGV. This CDR3 spans 12 amino acids. V was clipped by 5 bases and J by 6 bases, with 9 bases between them. This CDR3 is CASSIRGDTQYF. For the CDR3, the DNA is TGTGCCAGCAGCATTCGAGGGGATACGCAGTATTTT.

This clonotype was counted only a few times. The chain employs TRBV6-5 and TRBJ2-6, with D uncertain. CDR1 and CDR2 from the germline V gene are MNHEY and SVGAGI. The length of the CDR3 is 14 residues. Trimming took 2 bases from V and 6 from J, leaving 8 bases between them. The CDR3 DNA reads as TGTGCCAGCAGTTACCAGCTAGAGGCCAACGTCCTGACTTTC. As protein: CASSYQLEANVLTF.

Comment on this clonotype: A far larger clone is only one base removed, so a read error is likely. This chain uses TRBV6-1 with TRBJ1-5, with D perhaps TRBD1 (5 bases). Germline V gene data show CDR1 as MNHNS and CDR2 as SASEGT. The CDR3 is made up of 16 amino acids. The CDR3 DNA is TGTGCCAGCAGTGATCAGTCAGGGTTAAGCAATCAGCCCCAGCGTTTT. It translates to CASSDQSGLSNQPQRF.

This chain uses TRBV5-1 with TRBJ1-2; D may be TRBD1 (5 bases). The V and J ends lost 5 bases and 6 bases respectively, with 17 bases between them. The CDR3 sequence is 14 residues long. Germline-derived CDR1 and CDR2 are SGHRS and YFSETQ. The chain's CDR3 is CASSPVDNRNGYTF. Written as DNA, the CDR3 is TGCGCCAGCAGTCCCGTGGATAACAGGAATGGCTACACCTTC.

This clonotype was observed a few times. The rearrangement uses TRBV7-2 and TRBJ2-4, with 10 bases that match TRBD1. The CDR3 is 23 amino acids. CDR1 is SGHTA, CDR2 FQGNSA, per germline. Losses at the gene ends were 4 bases for V and 0 bases for J; bases not matched to a gene: 24. DNA of the CDR3: TGTGCCAGCAGCTCGCTGACCCTTTCCCGGGACAGGGGAATATGGGAAGCCAAAAACATTCAGTACTTC. Translating gives CASSSLTLSRDRGIWEAKNIQYF.

This chain links TRBV18 with TRBJ2-5; 7 bases fit TRBD1. V lost 11 bases and J lost 5; bases outside the gene matches: 14. From germline, CDR1 is KGHSH and CDR2 LQKENI. This CDR3 spans 14 amino acids. The CDR3 bases are TGTGCCGCTTCCGGAACAGGGGTTCTTGAGACCCAGTACTTC. Its translation: CAASGTGVLETQYF. Together with reference TRBV18 and TRBJ2-5, the CDR3 gives the full variable domain: NAGVMQNPRHLVRRRGQEARLRCSPMKGHSHVYWYRQLPEEGLKFMVYLQKENIIDESGMPKERFSAEFPKEGPSILRIQQVVRGDSAAYFCAASGTGVLETQYFGPGTRLLVL.

In this sample, this clonotype turned up many times. J is TRBJ1-1 and V is TRBV6-1; possibly TRBD1 for D (6 bases). CDR1 and CDR2 (germline): MNHNS, SASEGT. This CDR3 is 14 amino acids long. V gave up 10 bases and J gave up 1 base, with 16 bases separating them. CDR3 region: CATPRPGANTEAFF. The DNA for the CDR3 is TGTGCCACCCCTCGCCCAGGGGCGAACACTGAAGCTTTCTTT.

The chain carries TRBV3-1 and TRBJ2-2, with 8 nucleotides matching TRBD2. V lost 6 bases, J lost 2 bases, and 5 bases stayed unmatched. Germline CDR1 reads LGHDT; CDR2 reads YNNKEL (reference sequence). The CDR3 spans 15 residues. CDR3 sequence reads: CASSAGLANTGELFF. The CDR3 region has the DNA TGTGCCAGCAGTGCCGGACTAGCTAACACCGGGGAGCTGTTTTTT.

The table lists this clonotype with a few counts. The genes are TRBV6-1 and TRBJ1-5; no clear D. This CDR3 contains 15 residues. The V end lost 6 bases, the J end lost 0 bases, and 12 bases lay between the germline ends. Germline loops: CDR1 MNHNS, CDR2 SASEGT. CDR3 region: CASRDRTSSNQPQHF. The CDR3 DNA reads as TGTGCCAGCAGGGACCGGACCTCTAGCAATCAGCCCCAGCATTTT.

This clonotype was detected ten times or more. The chain couples TRBV5-1 to TRBJ2-7; D is unclear. Germline-derived CDR1 and CDR2 are SGHRS and YFSETQ. The ends were cut back, 4 bases at V and 2 bases at J, with 16 bases in the middle. The CDR3 consists of 15 residues. The chain's CDR3 is CASSPGTGNPYEQYF. The CDR3 DNA reads as TGCGCCAGCAGCCCCGGCACGGGCAATCCCTACGAGCAGTACTTC.

The chain links TRBV7-6 to TRBJ2-7; 14 bases agree with TRBD2. CDR3 length equals 15 residues. Germline V gene sequence: CDR1 SGHVS, CDR2 FNYEAQ. Trimming at V came to 8 bases and at J to 3 bases, leaving 6 bases not matched to a gene. CDR3 amino acids: CASGTGLAGGYEQYF. For the CDR3, the DNA is TGTGCCAGCGGTACCGGACTAGCGGGAGGCTACGAGCAGTACTTC.

The genes are TRBV6-1 and TRBJ2-4, with D possibly TRBD1 on 6 matching bases. With 5 bases removed from V and 7 bases from J, the gap between germline ends came to 12 bases. Germline V lookup: CDR1 MNHNS, CDR2 SASEGT. The length of the CDR3 is 13 residues. The CDR3, as DNA: TGTGCCAGCAGTCAAACAGGGACCAACATTCAGTACTTC. Translating it yields CASSQTGTNIQYF.